The T cell receptor beta chain described here comes from a study of Ad26.COV2.S vaccination and SARS-CoV-2 variants (dated by TCRdb to about 2021). Regarding the research as a whole: Vaccine-arm donors were drawn from COV1001, a multicentre, randomized, double-blind, placebo-controlled phase I-IIa trial of Ad26.COV2.S in healthy adults. Ad26.COV2.S was administered intramuscularly at 5 x 10^10 or 1 x 10^11 viral particles, either as a single shot or as two shots given 56 days apart. The specificity and breadth of SARS-CoV-2-reactive T cell receptors after Ad26.COV2.S vaccination were assessed by TCRbeta repertoire sequencing. A total of about 30 samples were included in the TCR-sequenced set, comprising some 20 Ad26.COV2.S vaccine recipients, 5 placebo recipients and 8 SARS-CoV-2 convalescent individuals. Trial participants were randomized into five groups of five: low-dose or high-dose Ad26.COV2.S given once or twice, or placebo on both occasions. Investigators remained blinded to trial group allocation during experiments and outcome assessment.

What this sample's treatment or condition label stands for: around 19 received Ad26.COV2.S at low or high dose, single or two shots; 5 received placebo; per-sample allocation not given. Repertoires of vaccine and placebo recipients were sequenced from samples collected on day 63 after the first injection. Cohort 1b enrolled about two dozen adults aged 18-55 years at a single site in Boston, USA, between 29 July and 7 August 2020. Ad26.COV2.S consisted of a replication-incompetent adenovirus type 26 vector by which a prefusion-stabilized SARS-CoV-2 spike protein from the original Wuhan strain was expressed. Paper-wide results and their limitations: Compared with placebo recipients, Ad26.COV2.S recipients showed higher spike-specific TCR breadth (P = 0.0014). The study was not powered to compare responses between vaccine doses or regimens. Non-spike TCR breadth was comparable between vaccine and placebo recipients, consistent with the vaccine containing only spike. Substantial breadth of spike-specific CD8+ and CD4+ T cell responses was reported after vaccination. It was noted by the authors that total T cell responses may have been underestimated by the TCR breadth and depth analyses.

Comment on this clone: Which antigen it targets is not known. The input lacks base qualities; no much larger clone sits a single base away.

The cysteine opens and the phenylalanine closes a CDR3 of 16 amino acids. Solely the CDR3 DNA is kept, with 48 bases framed from the first base. V loses 0 bases, J loses 0 bases, and the germline ends lie 9 bases apart. The germline V gene supplies CDR1 ENHRY and CDR2 SYGVKD. The immunoSEQ Assay was used to sequence TCRbeta CDR3 regions. After extraction, genomic DNA underwent amplification by bias-controlled multiplex PCR, followed by high-throughput sequencing. Per the source publication's procedure: To quantify the absolute abundance of every unique TCRbeta CDR3 region, sequences were collapsed and filtered. T cell fraction was estimated by normalization of TCRbeta template counts to usable DNA, with usable DNA being measured through amplification of reference genes present in all nucleated cells. Repertoire TCRs were annotated as SARS-CoV-2-specific by exact matching of V gene, CDR3 amino acid sequence and J gene to a known reactive TCR set. The reference SARS-CoV-2 TCR set was obtained from MIRA and was filtered for enrichment in COVID-19-positive ImmuneCODE repertoires, whereby public or cross-reactive TCRs were removed. Based on the MIRA antigens, annotated TCRs were further analysed at the level of specific ORF or position within ORF. Depth was the summed frequency of annotated unique rearrangements, while breadth was defined as annotated unique rearrangements over total unique productive rearrangements. Two-sided Wilcoxon rank-sum tests were used to compare TCR breadth between groups. TCRdb's version of the immuneACCESS table is confined to in-frame rearrangements and falls short of the full clone set. An unresolved V gene accounts for under half of the shortfall where checked; the remainder is of unknown origin. The DNA was the basis for D and trimming; V, J and clone size are from that table. The sample profile shows some 340,000 clones; roughly 80% of them were found once. Approximately 2.2% of the sample comes from the top ten.

This clonotype was obtained from a person aged 18-65 years who received the Ad26.COV2.S COVID-19 vaccine or a placebo. Sequences were derived from peripheral blood, sampled in a trial of Ad26.COV2.S vaccine versus placebo. The chain is assembled from TRBV10-3 and TRBJ2-1, with a tentative D gene TRBD2 over 6 matching bases. The DNA reads TGTGCCATCAGTGAGTCGGCGGGAAGCTCCTACAATGAGCAGTTCTTC. Its translation is CAISESAGSSYNEQFF.